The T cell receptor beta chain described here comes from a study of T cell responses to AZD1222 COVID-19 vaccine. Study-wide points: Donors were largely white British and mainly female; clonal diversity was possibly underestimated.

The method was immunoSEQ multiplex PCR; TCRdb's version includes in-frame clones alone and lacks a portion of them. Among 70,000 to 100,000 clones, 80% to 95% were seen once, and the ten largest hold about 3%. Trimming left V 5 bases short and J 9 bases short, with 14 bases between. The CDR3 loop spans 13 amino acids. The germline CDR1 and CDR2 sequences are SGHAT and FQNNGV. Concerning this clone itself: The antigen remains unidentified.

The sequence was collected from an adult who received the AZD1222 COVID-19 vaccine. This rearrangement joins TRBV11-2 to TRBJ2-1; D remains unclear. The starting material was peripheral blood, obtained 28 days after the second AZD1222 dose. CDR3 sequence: CASSPLGISEQFF. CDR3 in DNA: TGTGCCAGCAGCCCCCTGGGTATTTCTGAGCAGTTCTTC.